Presented here are 3 T cell receptor beta chains from one specimen sequenced in a study of T cells in Graves' hyperthyroidism and ophthalmopathy. TCR beta CDR3 region amplification was performed from RNA transcripts. First-round RT-PCR with HTBI primers amplified the TCR CDR3 region. TCRdb ran MiXCR on the multiplex PCR reads and lists one entry per CDR3 protein. The sample yields roughly 710,000 distinct CDR3 sequences, approximately 40% seen once. Sequenced input: blood. Every receptor here comes from a woman in her thirties or forties with Graves' hyperthyroidism.

The V and J genes are TRBV10-3 and TRBJ2-5; 7 nucleotides line up with TRBD1. The CDR3 sequence is 13 residues long. V dropped 10 bases and J dropped 7; count of bases not matched to a gene: 12. Germline CDR1 is ENHRY and CDR2 is SYGVKD. In DNA, the CDR3 is TGTGCCAGCAGACGACAGGGTGGGGGGACCCAGTACTTC. It encodes CASRRQGGGTQYF.

This clonotype was observed a few times. The genes are TRBV2 and TRBJ1-1; TRBD1 agrees at 9 bases. Germline V gives CDR1 SNHLY, CDR2 FYNNEI. The CDR3 loop spans 14 amino acids. V shed 6 bases and J 5 bases; nucleotides not matched to a gene: 7. CDR3 loop: CASRQTGGKTEAFF. CDR3 coding DNA: TGTGCCAGCAGACAGACAGGGGGAAAGACTGAAGCTTTCTTT.

This clonotype was found many times. V usage is TRBV7-2 and J usage is TRBJ2-7; 12 bases agree with TRBD2. The CDR3 runs 15 residues. Germline lookup yields CDR1 SGHTA and CDR2 FQGNSA. Losses at the gene ends were 4 bases for V and 2 bases for J; bases not matched to a gene: 3. The CDR3 loop reads CASSSLAGGPYEQYF. DNA for the CDR3: TGTGCCAGCAGCTCTCTAGCGGGGGGGCCCTACGAGCAGTACTTC.